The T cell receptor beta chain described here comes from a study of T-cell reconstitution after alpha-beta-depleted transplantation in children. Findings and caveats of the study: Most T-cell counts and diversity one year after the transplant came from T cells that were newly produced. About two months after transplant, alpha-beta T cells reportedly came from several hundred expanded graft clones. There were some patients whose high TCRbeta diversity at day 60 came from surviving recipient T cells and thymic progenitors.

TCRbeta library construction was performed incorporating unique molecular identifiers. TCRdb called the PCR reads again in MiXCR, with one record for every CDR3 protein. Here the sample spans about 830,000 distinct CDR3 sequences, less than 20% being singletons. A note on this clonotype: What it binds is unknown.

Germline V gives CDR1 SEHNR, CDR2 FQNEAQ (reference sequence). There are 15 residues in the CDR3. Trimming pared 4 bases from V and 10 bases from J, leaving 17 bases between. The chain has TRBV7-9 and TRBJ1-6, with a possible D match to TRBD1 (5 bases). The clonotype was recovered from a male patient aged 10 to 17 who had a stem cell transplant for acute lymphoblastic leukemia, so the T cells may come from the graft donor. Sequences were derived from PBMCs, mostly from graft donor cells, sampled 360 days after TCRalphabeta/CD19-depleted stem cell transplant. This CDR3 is CASSSLARDGSPLHF. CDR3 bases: TGTGCCAGCAGCTCCCTGGCCAGGGATGGATCACCCCTCCACTTT.